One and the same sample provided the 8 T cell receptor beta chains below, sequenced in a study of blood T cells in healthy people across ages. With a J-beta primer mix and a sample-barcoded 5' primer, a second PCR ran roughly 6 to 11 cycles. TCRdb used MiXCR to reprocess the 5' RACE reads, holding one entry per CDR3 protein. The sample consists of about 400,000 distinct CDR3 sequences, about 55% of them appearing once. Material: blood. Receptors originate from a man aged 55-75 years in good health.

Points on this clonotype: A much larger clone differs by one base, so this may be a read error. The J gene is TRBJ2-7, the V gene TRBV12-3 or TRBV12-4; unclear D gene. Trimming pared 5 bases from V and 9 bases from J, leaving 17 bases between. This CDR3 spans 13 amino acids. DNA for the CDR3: TGTGCCAGCAGTGTATTGGGCCCGAACGTGCAGTACTTC. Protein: CASSVLGPNVQYF.

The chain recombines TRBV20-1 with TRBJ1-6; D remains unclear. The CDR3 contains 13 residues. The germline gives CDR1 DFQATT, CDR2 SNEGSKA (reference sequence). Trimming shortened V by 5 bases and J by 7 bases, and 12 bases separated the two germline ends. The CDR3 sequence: CSARPDGNSPLHF. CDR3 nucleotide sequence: TGCAGTGCTCGACCTGACGGAAATTCACCCCTCCACTTT.

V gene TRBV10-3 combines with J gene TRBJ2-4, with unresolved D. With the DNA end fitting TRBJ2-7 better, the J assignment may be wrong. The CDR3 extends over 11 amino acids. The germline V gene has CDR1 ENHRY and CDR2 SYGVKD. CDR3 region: CAISATYEQYF. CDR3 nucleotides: TGTGCCATCAGTGCTACCTACGAGCAGTACTTC.

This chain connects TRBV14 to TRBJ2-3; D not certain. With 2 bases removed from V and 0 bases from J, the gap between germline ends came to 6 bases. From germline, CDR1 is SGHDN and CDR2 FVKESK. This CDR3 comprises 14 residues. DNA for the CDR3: TGTGCCAGCAGCCAATTAAGGAGCACAGATACGCAGTATTTT. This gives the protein CASSQLRSTDTQYF.

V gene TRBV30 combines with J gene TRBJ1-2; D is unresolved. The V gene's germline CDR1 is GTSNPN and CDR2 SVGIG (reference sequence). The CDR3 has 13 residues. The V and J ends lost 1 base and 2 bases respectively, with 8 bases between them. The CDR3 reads CAWSASTNYGYTF. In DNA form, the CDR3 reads TGTGCCTGGAGTGCCTCAACGAACTATGGCTACACCTTC.

The CDR3, as DNA: TGTGCCAGCAGCTTAGAAGCGGGAGGGCGGCAGGAGCAGTTCTTC. Its protein product is CASSLEAGGRQEQFF. The chain uses TRBV7-2 and TRBJ2-1, with TRBD2 matching over 10 bases. Germline CDR1 and CDR2: SGHTA and FQGNSA. Trimming took 1 base from V and 10 from J; bases not matched to a gene: 7. The CDR3 has 15 residues.

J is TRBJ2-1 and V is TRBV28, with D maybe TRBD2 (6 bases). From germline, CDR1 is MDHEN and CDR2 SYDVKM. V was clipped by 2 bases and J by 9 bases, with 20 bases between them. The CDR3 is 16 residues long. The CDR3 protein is CASSLRGTGKRGEQFF. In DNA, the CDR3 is TGTGCCAGCAGTTTACGTGGGACTGGAAAGAGGGGTGAGCAGTTCTTC.

The CDR3 DNA follows: TGTGCCAGCAGCAAAGGGACTCAGACCTACGAGCAGTACTTC. It translates to CASSKGTQTYEQYF. The V and J genes are TRBV21-1 and TRBJ2-4; the listed D gene, TRBD2, was not tested against the DNA. TRBJ2-7 explains the end of the DNA better; the J call may be wrong. TRBV21-1 represents a pseudogene. CDR3 size: 14 residues.